This TCR beta chain came from a study of cytomegalovirus exposure and HLA in healthy donors. Comments on this clone: What it recognizes is unknown. The same CDR3 also results from other DNA sequences found in this sample.

Study-wide results and caveats: Later work found that TCR association rates differed between HLA loci; DRB1 had the most and HLA-C the fewest. Sequencing depth across donors, presence/absence analyses assumed, was roughly uniform. In a later analysis, several top co-occurrence clusters appeared linked to parvovirus B19, influenza, CMV and Epstein-Barr virus.

The CDR3 consists of 14 residues. Germline V gene lookup returns CDR1 SGHAT and CDR2 FQNNGV. V gave up 6 bases and J gave up 7 bases, with 13 bases separating them. 13 Jbeta primers and 60 Vbeta primers were used for the PCR. Assay used: immunoSEQ multiplex PCR; TCRdb lists only in-frame clones, some missing. Found here are 110,000 or so clones, roughly four fifths of them singletons; the top ten hold nearly 2.5%. The source material was PBMCs. The sequence came from a woman between 18 and 30 years old in good health and CMV-seronegative. V and J are TRBV11-2 and TRBJ1-6, with a tentative D call TRBD1 (5 bases). The CDR3 reads CASRFDSLNSPLHF. For the CDR3, the DNA is TGTGCCAGCAGATTTGACAGCCTAAATTCACCCCTCCACTTT. Drawing the rest from reference TRBV11-2 and TRBJ1-6, the complete variable domain is EAGVAQSPRYKIIEKRQSVAFWCNPISGHATLYWYQQILGQGPKLLIQFQNNGVVDDSQLPKDRFSAERLKGVDSTLKIQPAKLEDSAVYLCASRFDSLNSPLHFGNGTRLTVT.